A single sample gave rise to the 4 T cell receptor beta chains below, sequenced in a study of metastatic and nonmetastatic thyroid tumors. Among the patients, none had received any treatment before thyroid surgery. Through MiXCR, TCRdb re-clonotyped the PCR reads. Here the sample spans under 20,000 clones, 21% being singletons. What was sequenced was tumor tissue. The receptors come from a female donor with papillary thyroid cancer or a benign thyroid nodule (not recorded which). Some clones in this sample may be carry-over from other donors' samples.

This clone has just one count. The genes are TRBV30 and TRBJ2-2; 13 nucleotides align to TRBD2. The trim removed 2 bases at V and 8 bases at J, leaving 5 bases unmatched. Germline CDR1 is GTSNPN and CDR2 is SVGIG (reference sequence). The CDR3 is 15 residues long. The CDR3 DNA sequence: TGTGCCTGGAGTATAGGACTAGCGGGAGTTGGGGAGCTGTTTTTT. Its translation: CAWSIGLAGVGELFF.

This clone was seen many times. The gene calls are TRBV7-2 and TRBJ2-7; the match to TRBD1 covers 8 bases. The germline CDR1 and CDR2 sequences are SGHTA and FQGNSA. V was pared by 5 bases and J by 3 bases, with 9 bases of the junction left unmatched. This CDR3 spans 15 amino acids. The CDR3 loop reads CASSQPTGVSYEQYF. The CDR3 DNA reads TGTGCCAGCAGCCAACCGACAGGGGTAAGCTACGAGCAGTACTTC.

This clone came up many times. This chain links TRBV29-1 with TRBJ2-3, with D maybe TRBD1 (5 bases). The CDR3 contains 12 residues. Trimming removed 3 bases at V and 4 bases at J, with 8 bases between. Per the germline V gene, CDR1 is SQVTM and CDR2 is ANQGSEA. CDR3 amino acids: CSVDPGPDTQYF. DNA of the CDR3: TGCAGCGTTGACCCAGGGCCAGATACGCAGTATTTT.

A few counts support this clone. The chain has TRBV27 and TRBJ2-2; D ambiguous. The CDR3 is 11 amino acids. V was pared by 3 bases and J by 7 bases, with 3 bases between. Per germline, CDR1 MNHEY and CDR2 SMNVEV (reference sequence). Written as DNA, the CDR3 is TGTGCCAGCAGTTTTAACGGGGAGCTGTTTTTT. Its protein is CASSFNGELFF.